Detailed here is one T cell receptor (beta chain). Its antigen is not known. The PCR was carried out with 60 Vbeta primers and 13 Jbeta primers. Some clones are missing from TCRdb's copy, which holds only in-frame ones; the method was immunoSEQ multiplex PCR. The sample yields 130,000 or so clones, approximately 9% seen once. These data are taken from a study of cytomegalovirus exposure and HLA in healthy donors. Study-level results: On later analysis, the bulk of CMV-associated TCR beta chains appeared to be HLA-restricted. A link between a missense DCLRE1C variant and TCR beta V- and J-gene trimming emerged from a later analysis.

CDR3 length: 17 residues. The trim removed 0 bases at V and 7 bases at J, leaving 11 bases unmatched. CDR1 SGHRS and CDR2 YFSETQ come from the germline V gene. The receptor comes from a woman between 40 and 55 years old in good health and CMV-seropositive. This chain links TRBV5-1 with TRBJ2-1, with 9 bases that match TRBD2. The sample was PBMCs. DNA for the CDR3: TGCGCCAGCAGCTTGGATGGCGGGGGGGGACTGAGGAATGAGCAGTTCTTC. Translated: CASSLDGGGGLRNEQFF.